A single sample is the source of the 20 T cell receptor beta chains below, sequenced in a study of T cell repertoires in cytomegalovirus infection. TCRdb processed the reads anew with MiXCR; each CDR3 protein has one entry. The table shows approximately 770,000 distinct CDR3 sequences, with approximately 32% occurring only once. These receptors are not linked to any known antigen. The sample was cultured CD8+ T cells from PBMCs, taken from culture after CMV antigen stimulation. The receptors shown here come from a human donor in good health (CMV status not recorded). Some clones in this sample may be carry-over from other donors' samples.

This chain connects TRBV12-3 or TRBV12-4 to TRBJ2-2, with no clear D. Trimming took 5 bases from V and 7 from J, leaving 11 bases between them. The CDR3 length is 13 residues. CDR3 residues: CASSPPGLGELFF. As DNA, the CDR3 is TGTGCCAGCAGTCCCCCCGGGCTCGGGGAGCTGTTTTTT.

This chain connects TRBV20-1 to TRBJ2-7, with D tentatively TRBD1 (6 bases). V was cut by 3 bases and J by 4 bases, with 19 bases left in between. CDR3 length: 15 residues. Germline assignment: CDR1 DFQATT and CDR2 SNEGSKA (reference sequence). In DNA, the CDR3 is TGCAGTGCTAGTTCTACGACAGGCGGTTTATACGAGCAGTACTTC. The encoded protein is CSASSTTGGLYEQYF.

The V gene is TRBV10-3, the J gene TRBJ2-1, with 9 positions matching TRBD2. This CDR3 comprises 17 residues. Germline V gives CDR1 ENHRY, CDR2 SYGVKD. J gave up 5 bases and V 4 bases, and 12 bases lay outside the gene matches. The CDR3, as DNA: TGTGCCATCAGTGGGGTGAGCGGGGGGCACGCTAACAATGAGCAGTTCTTC. As protein: CAISGVSGGHANNEQFF.

In this sample, this clonotype turned up a few times. V gene TRBV12-3 or TRBV12-4 combines with J gene TRBJ2-4; no firm D call. The CDR3 runs 13 residues. Trimming took off 6 bases at V and 2 bases at J, with 8 bases between the two ends. This CDR3 is CASSFPPKNIQYF. The CDR3 coding sequence is TGTGCCAGCAGCTTCCCCCCCAAAAACATTCAGTACTTC.

The chain combines TRBV13 with TRBJ2-1; D gene uncertain. V was pared by 3 bases and J by 6 bases, with 15 bases between. There are 15 residues in the CDR3. Germline V gives CDR1 PRHDT, CDR2 FYEKMQ (reference sequence). The CDR3 region has the DNA TGTGCCAGCAGCTTTGGACCCCAGTCCCCCAATGAGCAGTTCTTC. Protein sequence: CASSFGPQSPNEQFF.

A few counts support this clonotype. The chain joins TRBV19 to TRBJ1-2; 10 positions match TRBD1. V was pared by 3 bases and J by 5 bases, with 30 bases of the junction left unmatched. CDR1 is LNHDA and CDR2 is SQIVND in the germline V gene (reference sequence). This CDR3 spans 23 amino acids. The CDR3 loop is CASSIFGLTAGIPDRGHMYGYTF. For the CDR3, the DNA is TGTGCCAGTAGTATTTTTGGTCTCACGGCTGGTATTCCAGACAGGGGGCACATGTATGGCTACACCTTC. The full variable domain, its missing parts supplied by reference TRBV19 and TRBJ1-2, is DGGITQSPKYLFRKEGQNVTLSCEQNLNHDAMYWYRQDPGQGLRLIYYSQIVNDFQKGDIAEGYSVSREKKESFPLTVTSAQKNPTAFYLCASSIFGLTAGIPDRGHMYGYTFGSGTRLTVV.

The chain is built from TRBV5-8 and TRBJ2-1, with D uncertain. The germline CDR1 and CDR2 sequences are SGHTS and YDEGEE. V was shortened by 0 bases and J by 8 bases, with 6 bases between the two germline ends. The CDR3 has 12 amino acids. CDR3 coding DNA: TGTGCCAGCAGCTTGGGGTTGCATGAGCAGTTCTTC. Translating gives CASSLGLHEQFF.

V usage is TRBV6-2 or TRBV6-3 and J usage is TRBJ2-7, with D possibly being TRBD1 (6 bases). The germline V gene encodes CDR1 MNHEY and CDR2 SVGEGT. Deletions cut 5 bases from V and 3 bases from J, with 20 bases between. This CDR3 spans 16 amino acids. The DNA for the CDR3 is TGTGCCAGCAGTATGCCACAGGGCGTCCTGTTCTACGAGCAGTACGTC. Translated, it gives CASSMPQGVLFYEQYV.

V usage is TRBV28 and J usage is TRBJ2-7; D gene unclear. Trimming removed 3 bases from V and 1 base from J, with 10 bases in between. The CDR3 length is 14 residues. Per the germline V gene, CDR1 is MDHEN and CDR2 is SYDVKM. This CDR3 reads CASSLWAGSYEQYV. CDR3 in DNA: TGTGCCAGCAGTTTGTGGGCAGGATCCTACGAGCAGTACGTC.

This clonotype was counted between two and nine times. The rearrangement joins TRBV27 to TRBJ2-1; D ambiguous. V was shortened by 8 bases and J by 8 bases, with 16 bases between the two germline ends. CDR3 length: 13 amino acids. The germline V gene encodes CDR1 MNHEY and CDR2 SMNVEV (reference sequence). CDR3 nucleotides: TGTGCCAGCGGGCCCCGCATCGGCGATGAGCAGTTCTTC. Its translation: CASGPRIGDEQFF.

This clonotype was found many times. The V call is TRBV6-5, the J call TRBJ1-1; D not resolved. CDR1 and CDR2 from the germline V gene are MNHEY and SVGAGI. V was clipped by 0 bases and J by 0 bases, with 8 bases between them. The CDR3 spans 15 residues. In DNA, the CDR3 is TGTGCCAGCAGTTACTCGAAAGGGTTGAACACTGAAGCTTTCTTT. It yields the protein CASSYSKGLNTEAFF.

The J gene is TRBJ1-5, the V gene TRBV12-3 or TRBV12-4; perhaps TRBD1 as D (5 bases). This CDR3 has 14 amino acids. Trimming left V 5 bases short and J 0 bases short, with 8 bases between. The CDR3 region is CASSGGNSNQPQHF. For the CDR3, the DNA is TGTGCCAGCAGTGGGGGAAATAGCAATCAGCCCCAGCATTTT.

This clonotype appeared a few times. The chain is built from TRBV7-6 and TRBJ2-1; 8 nucleotides agree with TRBD2. Trimming cost V 0 bases and J 4 bases; bases outside gene matches: 2. In germline, CDR1 is SGHVS, CDR2 FNYEAQ. The CDR3 sequence is 15 residues long. CDR3 amino acids: CASSLAVAGYNEQFF. The CDR3 nucleotides are TGTGCCAGCAGCTTAGCGGTAGCGGGGTACAATGAGCAGTTCTTC.

This clonotype was observed a handful of times. The CDR3 DNA is TGTGCCAGCATATTAGGTAGCGGGGGTGTCAACAATGAGCAGTTCTTC. Its translation is CASILGSGGVNNEQFF. The genes are TRBV6-2 or TRBV6-3 and TRBJ2-1; 9 nucleotides match TRBD2. The germline V gene has CDR1 MNHEY and CDR2 SVGEGT. The CDR3 loop spans 16 amino acids. J lost 5 bases, V lost 7 bases, and 12 bases had no gene match.

V gene TRBV11-2 combines with J gene TRBJ1-1; D gene ambiguous. The length of the CDR3 is 18 residues. V was cut by 5 bases and J by 0 bases, with 22 bases left in between. Germline CDR1 reads SGHAT; CDR2 reads FQNNGV. CDR3 region: CASSIWTPGLGLNTEAFF. DNA of the CDR3: TGTGCCAGCAGCATCTGGACGCCGGGGTTGGGCCTGAACACTGAAGCTTTCTTT.

This clonotype was counted many times. V gene TRBV7-9 combines with J gene TRBJ1-2, with TRBD1 identical over 7 bases. The J segment lost 1 base and the V segment lost 4 bases, leaving 3 bases of the junction unmatched. This CDR3 spans 14 amino acids. Looked up from germline, CDR1 is SEHNR and CDR2 is FQNEAQ (reference sequence). The CDR3 reads CASSSGQYNYGYTF. CDR3 coding DNA: TGTGCCAGCAGCTCGGGACAGTATAACTATGGCTACACCTTC.

This clonotype appeared once. This rearrangement joins TRBV7-3 to TRBJ2-7; weak D call: TRBD2 (5 bases). V gave up 5 bases and J gave up 4 bases, with 15 bases separating them. The germline V gene encodes CDR1 SGHTA and CDR2 FQGTGA. The CDR3 sequence is 14 residues long. The CDR3 bases are TGTGCCAGCAGCCCCGGCGGGTGTCTATACGAGCAGTACGTC. This translates into CASSPGGCLYEQYV.

V is TRBV4-1 and J is TRBJ2-2; 7 bases line up with TRBD1. This CDR3 has 16 amino acids. The J segment lost 3 bases and the V segment lost 7 bases, leaving 11 bases of the junction unmatched. CDR1 MGHRA and CDR2 YSYEKL come from the germline V gene. The chain's CDR3 is CASISEQGLDTGELFF. The CDR3 DNA reads TGCGCCAGCATCTCAGAACAGGGGCTGGACACCGGGGAGCTGTTTTTT.

V usage is TRBV12-3 or TRBV12-4 and J usage is TRBJ2-5, with TRBD2 matching 7 bases. CDR3 size: 15 residues. J lost 4 bases, V lost 1 base, and 6 bases had no gene match. CDR3 DNA: TGTGCCAGCAGTTTAGGAGCGGGGTTCGGAGAGACCCAGTACTTC. This translates into CASSLGAGFGETQYF.

This clonotype was counted between two and nine times. The V and J genes are TRBV24-1 and TRBJ1-5; no reliable D call. Germline values: CDR1 KGHDR, CDR2 SFDVKD. The CDR3 loop spans 14 amino acids. Deletions cut 0 bases from V and 5 bases from J, with 7 bases between. CDR3 amino acids: CATSDLLGDQPQHF. The CDR3 coding sequence is TGTGCCACCAGTGATTTGCTTGGGGATCAGCCCCAGCATTTT.